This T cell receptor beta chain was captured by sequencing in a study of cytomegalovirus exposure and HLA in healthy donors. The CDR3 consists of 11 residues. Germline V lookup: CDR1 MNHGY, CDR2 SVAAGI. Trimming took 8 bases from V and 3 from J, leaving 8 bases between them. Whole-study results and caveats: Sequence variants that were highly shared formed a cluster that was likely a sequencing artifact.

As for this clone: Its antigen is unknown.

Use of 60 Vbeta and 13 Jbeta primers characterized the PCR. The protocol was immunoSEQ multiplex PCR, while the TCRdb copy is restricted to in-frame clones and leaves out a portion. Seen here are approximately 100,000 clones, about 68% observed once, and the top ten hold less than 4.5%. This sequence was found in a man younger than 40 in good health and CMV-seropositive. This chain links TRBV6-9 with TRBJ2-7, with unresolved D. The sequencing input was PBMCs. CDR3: CASSQNYEQYF. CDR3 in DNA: TGTGCCAGCTCGCAGAACTACGAGCAGTACTTC.